This entry lists 3 T cell receptor beta chains sequenced from one sample in a study of shared clonotypes between healthy human individuals. Data came from immunoSEQ multiplex PCR; TCRdb stores just in-frame clones and leaves some out. The sample carries about 2.4 million clones, 90% to 95% recorded once. The material sequenced was naive CD4+ T cells from PBMCs. Stated subset: CD45RA+ positively selected. Receptors were obtained from a man aged 18 to 30 in good health. Some clones in this sample may be carry-over from other donors' samples.

The chain is built from TRBV7-3 and TRBJ2-1; 8 nucleotides match TRBD1. CDR3 length: 14 amino acids. The V segment lost 3 bases and the J segment 5 bases; nucleotides outside the gene matches: 3. Germline V gene lookup returns CDR1 SGHTA and CDR2 FQGTGA. The CDR3, as DNA: TGTGCCAGCAGCTTCGACAGGGGTGACAATGAGCAGTTCTTC. It translates to CASSFDRGDNEQFF.

The V gene is TRBV25-1, the J gene TRBJ2-3; TRBD1 or TRBD2 may be the D gene (6 bases each). CDR3 length: 15 amino acids. Trimming shortened V by 4 bases and J by 1 base, and 12 bases separated the two germline ends. Germline V gene sequence: CDR1 MGHDK, CDR2 SYGVNS. The CDR3 sequence is CASSVGGKGTDTQYF. In nucleotides, the CDR3 is TGTGCCAGCAGTGTAGGGGGGAAGGGCACAGATACGCAGTATTTT.

The V and J genes are TRBV4-1 and TRBJ2-5, with TRBD1 matching 7 bases. The last part of the DNA fits TRBJ2-7 better; the J call may be wrong. This CDR3 has 15 residues. Looked up from germline, CDR1 is MGHRA and CDR2 is YSYEKL. CDR3 bases: TGCGCCAGCAGCCAGGGAGTCTCAGGGGGCTACGAGCAGTACTTC. Protein: CASSQGVSGGYEQYF.